This T cell receptor beta chain derives from a study of blood T cell repertoires in COVID-19. At the level of the study: PBMCs, B-cell-depleted T cells, or T cells provided the cDNA or gDNA that made up the material.

Per the germline V gene, CDR1 is ENHRY and CDR2 is SYGVKD. The CDR3 spans 12 residues. V gave up 3 bases and J gave up 4 bases, with 6 bases separating them. As originally analysed: Researchers report that nucleated cell counts were estimated from reference gene primer amplification. Profiling relied on immunoSEQ multiplex PCR, and the TCRdb table lists in-frame clones only, not all of them. Clone size and the V and J calls come from that table; the DNA yielded D and trimming. Of about 220,000 clones in the sample, roughly 75% were seen once. The sequenced material came from peripheral blood. The clonotype was recovered from a woman between 65 and 79 years old with acute or convalescent COVID-19. The rearrangement links TRBV10-3 to TRBJ2-5, with D possibly TRBD2 on 5 matching bases. CDR3 residues: CAISDEGETQYF. The CDR3 DNA follows: TGTGCCATCAGTGACGAGGGAGAGACCCAGTACTTC.